This TCR beta chain derives from a study of T-cell reconstitution after alpha-beta-depleted transplantation in children. Study-level points and caveats: Elevated TCRbeta diversity at day 60 was traced, in some patients, to surviving recipient T cells and thymic progenitors. Where alpha-beta T cells came from about two months after transplant was reportedly several hundred expanded graft clones.

TCRbeta library construction was performed incorporating unique molecular identifiers. One entry per CDR3 protein results from TCRdb running MiXCR on the PCR reads. The sample yields about 540,000 distinct CDR3 sequences, 20% to 30% seen once. V was trimmed by 3 bases and J by 6 bases, leaving 12 bases between them. This CDR3 region has 13 residues. Germline V gives CDR1 SNHLY, CDR2 FYNNEI. As concerns this clonotype: Its antigen is not known.

V and J are TRBV2 and TRBJ2-7; tentative D call: TRBD1 (5 bases). Material: PBMCs, obtained before TCRalphabeta/CD19-depleted stem cell transplant. The TCR originated in a boy under two years old with Wiskott-Aldrich syndrome, due to receive a stem cell transplant. The CDR3 DNA reads as TGTGCCAGCAGTGAGGGGCAATACCGCGAGCAGTACTTC. Its protein is CASSEGQYREQYF.